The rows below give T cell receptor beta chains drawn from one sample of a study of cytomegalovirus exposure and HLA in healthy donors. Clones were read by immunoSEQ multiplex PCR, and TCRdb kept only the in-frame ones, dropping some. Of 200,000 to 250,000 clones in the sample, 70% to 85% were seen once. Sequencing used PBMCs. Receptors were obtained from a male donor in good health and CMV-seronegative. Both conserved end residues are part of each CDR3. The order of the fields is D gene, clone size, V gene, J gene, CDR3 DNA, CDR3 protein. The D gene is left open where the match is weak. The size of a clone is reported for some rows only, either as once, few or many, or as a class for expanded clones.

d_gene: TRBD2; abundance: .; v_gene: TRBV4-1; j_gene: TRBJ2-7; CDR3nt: TGCGCCAGCAGCCTCACCGGGACTAGCCCCACCGAGCAGTACTTC; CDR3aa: CASSLTGTSPTEQYF
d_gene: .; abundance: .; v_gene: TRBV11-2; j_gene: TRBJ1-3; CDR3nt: TGTGCCAGCAGCCCTCTTCCGGAGTGGGGAAACACCATATATTTT; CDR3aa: CASSPLPEWGNTIYF
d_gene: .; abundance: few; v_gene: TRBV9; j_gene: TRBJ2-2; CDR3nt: TGTGCCAGCAGCGTAACAGATACTGGGACCGGGGAGCTGTTTTTT; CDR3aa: CASSVTDTGTGELFF
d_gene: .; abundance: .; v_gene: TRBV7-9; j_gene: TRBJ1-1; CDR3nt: TGTGCCAGCAGCTTAGTGGTAGGGAGCACTGAAGCTTTCTTT; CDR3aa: CASSLVVGSTEAFF
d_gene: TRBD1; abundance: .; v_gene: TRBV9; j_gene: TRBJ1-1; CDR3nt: TGTGCCAGCAGCGTAGTTGTAGGGGGCTTTACTGAAGCTTTCTTT; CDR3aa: CASSVVVGGFTEAFF
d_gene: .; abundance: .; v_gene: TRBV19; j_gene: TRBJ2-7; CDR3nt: TGTGCCAGTAGCCAAAGGGGTTACGAGCAGTACTTC; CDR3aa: CASSQRGYEQYF
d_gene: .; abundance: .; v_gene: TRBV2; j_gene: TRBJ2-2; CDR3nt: TGTGCCAGCAGTGAATACGAGGTGGGAGAGGGCACCGGGGAGCTGTTTTTT; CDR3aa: CASSEYEVGEGTGELFF
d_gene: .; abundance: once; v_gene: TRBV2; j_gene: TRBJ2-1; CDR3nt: TGTGCCAGCAGTGAACTAGTCCCGGCTACAAGGGAGCAGTTCTTC; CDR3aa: CASSELVPATREQFF
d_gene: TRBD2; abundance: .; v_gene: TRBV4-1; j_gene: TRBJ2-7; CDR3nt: TGCGCCAGCAGCCAAGATCCCGCGGGAGGTTACGAGCAGTACTTC; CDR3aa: CASSQDPAGGYEQYF
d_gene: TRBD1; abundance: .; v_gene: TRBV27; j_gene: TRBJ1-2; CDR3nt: TGTGCCAGCAGTCCCTCCGCAGGGGGATATGGCTACACCTTC; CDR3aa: CASSPSAGGYGYTF
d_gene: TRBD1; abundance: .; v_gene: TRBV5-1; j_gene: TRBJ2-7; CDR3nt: TGCGCCAGCAGCCGGGACAGGGAAGGGTACGAGCAGTACTTC; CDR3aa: CASSRDREGYEQYF
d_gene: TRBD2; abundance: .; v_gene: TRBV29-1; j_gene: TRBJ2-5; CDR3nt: TGCAGCACTTTTCGCGAGCGGGAATTAGAGACCCAGTACTTC; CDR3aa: CSTFRERELETQYF
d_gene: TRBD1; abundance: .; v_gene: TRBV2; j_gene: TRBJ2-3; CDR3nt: TGTGCCAGCAGTGGGAACCGGGACAGGGACACAGATACGCAGTATTTT; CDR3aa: CASSGNRDRDTDTQYF
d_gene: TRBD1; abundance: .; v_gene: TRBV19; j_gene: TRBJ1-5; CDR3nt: TGTGCCAGTAGTTGGGGGACAGGGACTCAGCCCCAGCATTTT; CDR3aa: CASSWGTGTQPQHF
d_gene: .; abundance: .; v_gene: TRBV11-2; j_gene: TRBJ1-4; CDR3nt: TGTGCCAGCAGTTATCGGGGGGAAAAACTGTTTTTT; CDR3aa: CASSYRGEKLFF
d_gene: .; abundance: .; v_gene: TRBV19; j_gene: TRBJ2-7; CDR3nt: TGTGCCAGTAGTGAGCAGGGGAACGAGCAGTACTTC; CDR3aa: CASSEQGNEQYF